The 22 T cell receptor beta chains reported below all come from one sample, sequenced in a study of T cell responses to AZD1222 COVID-19 vaccine. Assay: immunoSEQ multiplex PCR; the TCRdb copy retains only in-frame clones and omits some. The sample has about 73,000 clones, roughly nine tenths seen once; the top ten hold 9% to 9.5%. Sequencing used peripheral blood, obtained 28 days after the second AZD1222 dose. These receptors came from an adult who received the AZD1222 COVID-19 vaccine.

The J gene is TRBJ2-7, the V gene TRBV6-1, with a possible D match to TRBD1 (5 bases). V was shortened by 3 bases and J by 1 base, with 16 bases between the two germline ends. The CDR3 extends over 16 amino acids. From germline, CDR1 is MNHNS and CDR2 SASEGT. The CDR3, as DNA: TGTGCCAGCAGTGAGAGGCCCCGACAGTTTTCCTACGAGCAGTACGTC. It is translated as CASSERPRQFSYEQYV.

V is TRBV5-6 and J is TRBJ1-5; D ambiguous. This CDR3 contains 12 residues. Deletions cut 0 bases from V and 6 bases from J, with 4 bases between. Germline CDR1 reads SGHDT; CDR2 reads YYEEEE. The CDR3 DNA reads as TGTGCCAGCAGCTTGGGGATTCAGCCCCAGCATTTT. Protein: CASSLGIQPQHF.

This chain joins TRBV30 and TRBJ1-6; D possibly corresponds to TRBD1 (5 bases). CDR1 is GTSNPN and CDR2 is SVGIG in the germline V gene (reference sequence). Trimming cost V 5 bases and J 7 bases, with 18 bases left between them. This CDR3 has 15 residues. CDR3 sequence reads: CAWSPVEGRNSPLHF. The CDR3 DNA reads as TGTGCCTGGTCCCCGGTGGAGGGGCGGAATTCACCCCTCCACTTT.

V is TRBV18 and J is TRBJ2-1, with D uncertain. The CDR3 runs to 18 residues. From germline, CDR1 is KGHSH and CDR2 LQKENI. The V end was cut by 3 bases, the J end by 0 bases, with 18 bases between. The CDR3 protein is CASSPSAGAFSSYNEQFF. The CDR3 bases are TGTGCCAGCTCACCGTCGGCAGGAGCGTTTAGCTCCTACAATGAGCAGTTCTTC.

The rearrangement uses TRBV28 and TRBJ1-2; D not resolved. Germline V gene lookup returns CDR1 MDHEN and CDR2 SYDVKM. V was shortened by 3 bases and J by 5 bases, with 13 bases between the two germline ends. The CDR3 has 14 amino acids. The CDR3 sequence: CASSFTALGYGYTF. In DNA form, the CDR3 reads TGTGCCAGCAGTTTTACTGCCTTAGGGTATGGCTACACCTTC.

The chain employs TRBV28 and TRBJ2-7; D is undetermined. CDR3 length: 11 amino acids. Germline assignment: CDR1 MDHEN and CDR2 SYDVKM. Trimming left V 4 bases short and J 3 bases short, with 4 bases between. DNA for the CDR3: TGTGCCAGCAGTTCCGACTACGAGCAGTACTTC. Protein sequence: CASSSDYEQYF.

V usage is TRBV6-1 and J usage is TRBJ1-2; the D is unclear. Between the trimmed V and J ends, which lost 1 base and 7 bases, there was a span of 19 bases. The CDR3 runs 16 residues. The germline V gene encodes CDR1 MNHNS and CDR2 SASEGT. The CDR3 nucleotides read TGTGCCAGCAGTGAAGGCTCGTTACCGCGTAGGGTTGGCTACACCTTC. As protein: CASSEGSLPRRVGYTF.

The chain carries TRBV7-3 and TRBJ2-7; 13 nucleotides align to TRBD2. Germline V gene sequence: CDR1 SGHTA, CDR2 FQGTGA. The CDR3 has 16 amino acids. V was clipped by 5 bases and J by 3 bases; unmatched bases: 7. The CDR3 region has the DNA TGTGCCAGCAGCCCCGGGACTAGCGGGATTCACTACGAGCAGTACGTC. It is translated as CASSPGTSGIHYEQYV.

This clone was seen a single time. The chain uses TRBV3-1 (or the pseudogene TRBV3-2) and TRBJ2-1, with 11 bases that match TRBD2. The CDR3 extends over 22 amino acids. CDR1 is LGHDT, CDR2 YNNKEL, per germline (reference sequence). The V gene end was trimmed by 2 bases and the J gene end by 0 bases; junction bases not matched to a gene: 18. This chain's CDR3 is CASSQQEGGTSGPGSSYNEQFF. The CDR3 DNA is TGTGCCAGCAGCCAACAAGAGGGGGGGACTAGCGGCCCAGGAAGCTCCTACAATGAGCAGTTCTTC.

V is TRBV7-6 and J is TRBJ1-3, with unresolved D. Germline CDR1 is SGHVS and CDR2 is FNYEAQ. The CDR3 contains 16 residues. V gave up 0 bases and J gave up 0 bases, with 9 bases separating them. As DNA, the CDR3 is TGTGCCAGCAGCTTAGCTGGCCCCAGCTCTGGAAACACCATATATTTT. The encoded protein is CASSLAGPSSGNTIYF.

The V gene is TRBV11-2, the J gene TRBJ1-6, with D possibly TRBD1 on 5 matching bases. Trimming took 1 base from V and 6 from J, leaving 7 bases between them. CDR1 SGHAT and CDR2 FQNNGV come from the germline V gene. The CDR3 spans 14 residues. CDR3 nucleotides: TGTGCCAGCAGCTTAGGGAGGGGTAATTCACCCCTCCACTTT. This encodes CASSLGRGNSPLHF. Full variable domain (rest looked up from reference TRBV11-2 and TRBJ1-6): EAGVAQSPRYKIIEKRQSVAFWCNPISGHATLYWYQQILGQGPKLLIQFQNNGVVDDSQLPKDRFSAERLKGVDSTLKIQPAKLEDSAVYLCASSLGRGNSPLHFGNGTRLTVT.

The chain combines TRBV3-1 (or the pseudogene TRBV3-2) with TRBJ2-2, with 7 nucleotides matching TRBD2. The V segment lost 11 bases and the J segment 6 bases; nucleotides outside the gene matches: 12. Germline V gene sequence: CDR1 LGHDT, CDR2 YNNKEL (reference sequence). There are 14 residues in the CDR3. The CDR3 DNA reads as TGTGCCGTCGCGGGGGACCTCGGAGCCGGGGAGCTGTTTTTT. Amino acids: CAVAGDLGAGELFF.

This CDR3 is CASSGQLGRDTQYF. CDR3 sequence (DNA): TGTGCCAGCAGCGGACAGCTAGGGCGAGATACGCAGTATTTT. The gene calls are TRBV27 and TRBJ2-3; a possible D gene is TRBD1 (6 bases). With 6 bases removed from V and 5 bases from J, the gap between germline ends came to 15 bases. This CDR3 contains 14 residues. The germline V gene has CDR1 MNHEY and CDR2 SMNVEV (reference sequence).

The chain carries TRBV3-1 (or the pseudogene TRBV3-2) and TRBJ2-3; TRBD2 matches 9 bases. CDR1 is LGHDT and CDR2 is YNNKEL in the germline V gene (reference sequence). The CDR3 covers 16 residues. With 6 bases clipped from V and 4 bases from J, the junction kept 11 bases outside the gene matches. CDR3 loop: CASRGGGSGSADTQYF. CDR3 in DNA: TGTGCCAGCAGGGGTGGGGGTAGCGGGAGTGCAGATACGCAGTATTTT.

This chain joins TRBV28 and TRBJ1-1; TRBD1 matches 9 bases. J was trimmed by 5 bases and V by 2 bases; bases with no gene match: 3. Germline CDR1 is MDHEN and CDR2 is SYDVKM. This CDR3 is built from 14 residues. CDR3 nucleotides: TGTGCCAGCAGTTTAGGACAGGGGTGGACTGAAGCTTTCTTT. Protein sequence: CASSLGQGWTEAFF.

This clone was detected a few times. This CDR3 is CASRRQNTEAFF. CDR3 coding DNA: TGTGCCAGCCGTAGGCAGAACACTGAAGCTTTCTTT. The chain combines TRBV21-1 with TRBJ1-1. TRBV21-1 is reported as a pseudogene. CDR3 length: 12 amino acids.

J is TRBJ1-4 and V is TRBV3-1 (or the pseudogene TRBV3-2); TRBD1 aligns across 7 bases. V gave up 1 base and J gave up 7 bases; unmatched junction bases: 6. Germline V gives CDR1 LGHDT, CDR2 YNNKEL (reference sequence). The CDR3 loop spans 15 amino acids. This CDR3 reads CASSQGTGAGEKLFF. The CDR3 bases are TGTGCCAGCAGCCAAGGGACAGGAGCTGGTGAAAAACTGTTTTTT.

V usage is TRBV2 and J usage is TRBJ1-6; D gene uncertain. V gave up 6 bases and J gave up 12 bases, with 12 bases separating them. This CDR3 region has 12 residues. The germline CDR1 and CDR2 sequences are SNHLY and FYNNEI. For the CDR3, the DNA is TGTGCCAGCAGGTTCAACCGGGAACCCCTCCACTTT. As protein: CASRFNREPLHF.

This sequence joins TRBV9 and TRBJ1-3; no reliable D call. The V gene's germline CDR1 is SGDLS and CDR2 YYNGEE. Trimming pared 4 bases from V and 0 bases from J, leaving 11 bases between. The CDR3 contains 15 residues. In DNA form, the CDR3 reads TGTGCCAGCAGCCCGAACCTCGACTCTGGAAACACCATATATTTT. It translates to CASSPNLDSGNTIYF. Full variable domain (remainder filled in from reference TRBV9 and TRBJ1-3): DSGVTQTPKHLITATGQRVTLRCSPRSGDLSVYWYQQSLDQGLQFLIQYYNGEERAKGNILERFSAQQFPDLHSELNLSSLELGDSALYFCASSPNLDSGNTIYFGEGSWLTVV.

This clone was counted a few times. The chain is built from TRBV11-2 and TRBJ1-3; D not resolved. V was shortened by 1 base and J by 0 bases, with 7 bases between the two germline ends. This CDR3 has 15 residues. The germline CDR1 and CDR2 sequences are SGHAT and FQNNGV. CDR3 sequence (DNA): TGTGCCAGCAGCTTAGTAGGCAGCTCTGGAAACACCATATATTTT. This encodes CASSLVGSSGNTIYF.

V usage is TRBV6-5 and J usage is TRBJ1-1, with 8 nucleotides matching TRBD1. V trimming: 6 bases; J trimming: 5 bases; junction bases outside the gene matches: 8. CDR1 is MNHEY and CDR2 is SVGAGI in the germline V gene. The CDR3 length is 14 residues. CDR3 DNA: TGTGCCAGCAGCACCAGGGGGCGAGGGACTGAAGCTTTCTTT. Its translation is CASSTRGRGTEAFF.

This clone was picked up one time. The chain links TRBV10-3 to TRBJ1-1, with 9 bases identical to TRBD1. The CDR3 spans 13 residues. V was pared by 6 bases and J by 5 bases, with 4 bases of the junction left unmatched. Germline values: CDR1 ENHRY, CDR2 SYGVKD. As DNA, the CDR3 is TGTGCCATCAGGACAGGGGGGGGGACTGAAGCTTTCTTT. It codes for CAIRTGGGTEAFF.